The 14 T cell receptor beta chains presented below share a single source sample, sequenced in a study of blood T cell repertoires in COVID-19. TCRdb's copy holds only in-frame clones and misses some; the assay was immunoSEQ multiplex PCR. The sample yields 300,000 to 400,000 clones, approximately 88% seen once. Sample: PBMCs or T cells enriched from blood (not recorded which). The receptor set was obtained from a woman between 25 and 40 years old with acute COVID-19.

The chain combines TRBV3-1 (or the pseudogene TRBV3-2) with TRBJ2-3; D is perhaps TRBD2 (7 bases). Trimming pared 2 bases from V and 2 bases from J, leaving 14 bases between. This CDR3 has 16 residues. The germline V gene has CDR1 LGHDT and CDR2 YNNKEL (reference sequence). The CDR3 protein is CASSQRGGTNTDTQYF. CDR3 coding DNA: TGTGCCAGCAGCCAAAGGGGGGGGACGAACACAGATACGCAGTATTTT.

This chain joins TRBV7-3 and TRBJ2-3; possible D gene TRBD2, 6 bases. Germline CDR1 SGHTA, CDR2 FQGTGA. CDR3 length equals 17 residues. Trimming removed 4 bases at V and 0 bases at J, with 17 bases between. The CDR3 protein is CASSSPPSSGSTDTQYF. DNA for the CDR3: TGTGCCAGCAGCTCTCCCCCGAGTAGCGGAAGCACAGATACGCAGTATTTT.

The chain links TRBV7-9 to TRBJ1-4, with D hard to call. The CDR3 totals 11 residues. Germline V CDR1 and CDR2: SEHNR, FQNEAQ (reference sequence). Trimming removed 5 bases at V and 10 bases at J, with 8 bases between. CDR3 DNA sequence: TGTGCCAGCAGCCCCGGAGGAAAACTGTTTTTT. Its translation is CASSPGGKLFF.

J is TRBJ2-5 and V is TRBV18; 9 positions match TRBD2. Unmatched junction bases numbered 10, after V lost 6 bases and J lost 5 bases. The CDR3 contains 15 residues. Germline assignment: CDR1 KGHSH and CDR2 LQKENI. The CDR3 here is CASSPGGGAGETQYF. DNA of the CDR3: TGTGCCAGCTCGCCGGGCGGGGGGGCCGGTGAGACCCAGTACTTC.

DNA for the CDR3: TGTGCCAGCAGTCCCCTGCGGACAGGGCTGAACACTGAAGCTTTCTTT. It encodes CASSPLRTGLNTEAFF. The chain is built from TRBV6-2 or TRBV6-3 and TRBJ1-1; 8 bases match TRBD1. This CDR3 comprises 16 residues. The germline V gene has CDR1 MNHEY and CDR2 SVGEGT. With V trimmed by 5 bases and J by 0 bases, 8 bases remained unmatched.

This sequence joins TRBV5-6 and TRBJ2-7; 9 bases agree with TRBD1. With V trimmed by 4 bases and J by 0 bases, 11 bases remained unmatched. CDR1 and CDR2 (germline): SGHDT, YYEEEE. This CDR3 spans 17 amino acids. The DNA of the CDR3 is TGTGCCAGCAGCCCAAGGCGGATGGGACAGGGCTCCTACGAGCAGTACTTC. This codes for CASSPRRMGQGSYEQYF.

The CDR3 sequence is CASSLALGGQETQYF. The CDR3 DNA reads as TGTGCCAGCAGCTTAGCGCTGGGGGGCCAAGAGACCCAGTACTTC. The chain is built from TRBV7-2 and TRBJ2-5, with D maybe TRBD2 (6 bases). V lost 0 bases and J 1 base, leaving 9 bases between the germline ends. CDR3 size: 15 residues. The germline gives CDR1 SGHTA, CDR2 FQGNSA.

The V gene is TRBV2, the J gene TRBJ1-1; D remains unclear. There are 12 residues in the CDR3. V was pared by 1 base and J by 11 bases, with 11 bases between. Germline V gene lookup returns CDR1 SNHLY and CDR2 FYNNEI. The CDR3 loop is CASSEVGPMAFF. CDR3 DNA: TGTGCCAGCAGTGAAGTTGGGCCTATGGCTTTCTTT.

The chain joins TRBV5-1 to TRBJ1-5; TRBD1 aligns across 7 bases. The ends lost 3 bases at V and 4 bases at J; junction bases unmatched: 4. The length of the CDR3 is 14 residues. Germline V gene lookup returns CDR1 SGHRS and CDR2 YFSETQ. The CDR3 reads CASSYGTENQPQHF. CDR3 DNA: TGCGCCAGCAGCTACGGGACAGAGAATCAGCCCCAGCATTTT.

This rearrangement joins TRBV5-1 to TRBJ2-7; 8 positions match TRBD1. V was pared by 3 bases and J by 2 bases, with 1 base of the junction left unmatched. This CDR3 contains 13 residues. In germline, CDR1 is SGHRS, CDR2 YFSETQ. The CDR3 DNA reads TGCGCCAGCAGCTGGGACAGGACCTACGAGCAGTACTTC. Its translation: CASSWDRTYEQYF.

The J gene is TRBJ1-2, the V gene TRBV29-1; D unresolved. V was shortened by 4 bases and J by 6 bases, with 9 bases between the two germline ends. Germline CDR1 and CDR2: SQVTM and ANQGSEA. The CDR3 is 11 residues long. CDR3 DNA sequence: TGCAGCGTTGTCTCGGGGAATGGCTACACCTTC. Its translation is CSVVSGNGYTF.

A few counts support this clone. This sequence joins TRBV5-8 and TRBJ2-6; 11 bases are a match to TRBD1. The trim removed 4 bases at V and 0 bases at J, leaving 6 bases unmatched. This CDR3 is 18 amino acids long. Germline V gene sequence: CDR1 SGHTS, CDR2 YDEGEE. The CDR3 DNA follows: TGTGCCAGCAGCGGCCGGACAGGGGGCTACTCTGGGGCCAACGTCCTGACTTTC. This encodes CASSGRTGGYSGANVLTF.

This CDR3 is CASSPRGRDSPLHF. The CDR3 DNA reads TGTGCCAGCAGCCCCAGGGGGCGTGATTCACCCCTCCACTTT. This sequence joins TRBV7-2 and TRBJ1-6, with TRBD1 matching over 8 bases. The V segment lost 5 bases and the J segment 8 bases; nucleotides outside the gene matches: 5. The CDR3 has 14 amino acids. Germline V gene lookup returns CDR1 SGHTA and CDR2 FQGNSA.

This clone appeared a single time. This chain links TRBV27 with TRBJ2-3; TRBD2 agrees at 10 bases. V lost 4 bases, J lost 7 bases, and 8 bases stayed unmatched. CDR1 MNHEY and CDR2 SMNVEV come from the germline V gene (reference sequence). This CDR3 contains 15 residues. The CDR3 DNA is TGTGCCAGCAGTTCCCCACTAGCGGGGAGGAATACGCAGTATTTT. Residues: CASSSPLAGRNTQYF.